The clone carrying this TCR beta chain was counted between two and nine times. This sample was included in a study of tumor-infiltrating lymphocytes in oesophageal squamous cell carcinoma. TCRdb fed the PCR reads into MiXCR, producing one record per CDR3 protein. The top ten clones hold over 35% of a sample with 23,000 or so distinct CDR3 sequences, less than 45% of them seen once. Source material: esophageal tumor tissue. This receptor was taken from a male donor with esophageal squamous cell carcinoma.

The CDR3 nucleotides are TGTGCCAGCAGCAACCCACAGGGGCGCCGCAATCAGCCCCAGCATTTT. This translates into CASSNPQGRRNQPQHF. The chain has TRBV21-1 and TRBJ1-5; the table's D call, TRBD1, has no DNA check behind it. TRBV21-1 is reported as a pseudogene. This CDR3 contains 16 residues.